Reported below is one T cell receptor (beta chain). Sequenced by immunoSEQ multiplex PCR; TCRdb stores in-frame clones only, minus some. The table lists approximately 120,000 clones, more than 85% of them singletons. V was trimmed by 2 bases and J by 4 bases, leaving 17 bases between them. The CDR3 totals 16 residues. Germline values: CDR1 MNHEY, CDR2 SVGEGT. These data are taken from a study of blood T cell repertoires in COVID-19. Study at large: The United States, Italy and Spain were the sources of the acute and convalescent COVID-19 samples. T cells, B-cell-depleted T cells, or PBMCs provided the cDNA or gDNA that served as material.

Source material: peripheral blood. This rearrangement joins TRBV6-2 or TRBV6-3 to TRBJ1-2; D is unclear. This receptor was taken from a human donor with acute or convalescent COVID-19. The donor label of this sample is uncertain. The CDR3 spells CASSYAGLGGTYGYTF. CDR3 DNA: TGTGCCAGCAGTTACGCCGGACTGGGTGGAACCTATGGCTACACCTTC.